These 15 T cell receptor beta chains originate from one sample sequenced in a study of glioma-infiltrating T cells. The iRepertoire nested amplicon-rescue multiplex PCR amplified TCR alpha and beta CDR3s from RNA. TCRdb re-called the multiplex PCR reads with MiXCR, one entry per CDR3 protein. The sample holds under 150,000 distinct CDR3 sequences, 20% to 25% seen once. Sequenced sample: glioma tissue, nonneoplastic brain tissue, or PBMCs (not recorded which). The receptors come from a human donor with low-grade glioma or glioblastoma, undergoing nonglioma brain surgery, or in good health (not recorded which).

V gene TRBV6-1 combines with J gene TRBJ1-5; tentative D call: TRBD1 (5 bases). CDR1 MNHNS and CDR2 SASEGT come from the germline V gene. The length of the CDR3 is 15 residues. V was trimmed by 6 bases and J by 5 bases, leaving 17 bases between them. The CDR3 is CASSPTWGRDQPQHF. Here the CDR3 DNA reads TGTGCCAGCAGCCCCACCTGGGGGAGGGATCAGCCCCAGCATTTT.

As for this clonotype: This clone may be a read error of a much larger clone one base away. The chain couples TRBV6-5 to TRBJ2-3; D uncertain. V was clipped by 2 bases and J by 2 bases, with 8 bases between them. This CDR3 has 14 amino acids. CDR1 is MNHEY, CDR2 SVGAGI, per germline. In nucleotides, the CDR3 is TGTGCCAGCAGTTACAGGGTACACACAGATACGCAGTATTTT. This translates into CASSYRVHTDTQYF.

A few counts support this clonotype. V gene TRBV14 combines with J gene TRBJ2-5, with D possibly matching TRBD1 (7 bases). V lost 0 bases to trimming and J lost 2 bases, with 10 bases between them. This CDR3 contains 15 residues. Germline CDR1 and CDR2: SGHDN and FVKESK. CDR3 in amino acids: CASSQDRGVQETQYF. The CDR3 region has the DNA TGTGCCAGCAGCCAAGACAGGGGGGTACAAGAGACCCAGTACTTC.

As concerns this clonotype: This could be a read error, since a much larger clone is one nucleotide away. The chain couples TRBV6-2 or TRBV6-3 to TRBJ1-2; D gene uncertain. V shed 4 bases and J shed 7 bases, with 13 bases lying between them. This CDR3 has 13 residues. The germline CDR1 and CDR2 sequences are MNHEY and SVGEGT. The CDR3 DNA reads as TGTGCCAGCAGTTTCGGTGGGCGCTGTGGCTACACCTTC. Protein: CASSFGGRCGYTF.

There are a few counts of this clonotype. This chain uses TRBV7-9 with TRBJ2-7; no clear D. V dropped 1 base and J dropped 3 bases, with 7 bases sitting between them. CDR1 is SEHNR and CDR2 is FQNEAQ in the germline V gene (reference sequence). This CDR3 is 13 amino acids long. CDR3 sequence: CASSLGRYYEQYV. Written as DNA, the CDR3 is TGTGCCAGCAGCTTAGGACGGTACTACGAGCAGTACGTC.

The gene calls are TRBV19 and TRBJ1-5, with 7 bases lining up with TRBD1. The length of the CDR3 is 14 residues. The J segment lost 0 bases and the V segment lost 11 bases, leaving 7 bases of the junction unmatched. Germline CDR1 is LNHDA and CDR2 is SQIVND (reference sequence). CDR3 region: CAGGTAYSNQPQHF. The CDR3 DNA sequence: TGTGCCGGGGGGACAGCTTATAGCAATCAGCCCCAGCATTTT.

Concerning this clonotype itself: Just one base apart from a much larger clone, this may be a read error. The chain combines TRBV20-1 with TRBJ2-6; D is possibly TRBD1 (5 bases). This CDR3 is 14 amino acids long. Germline V gene sequence: CDR1 DFQATT, CDR2 SNEGSKA (reference sequence). The CDR3 sequence: CSANDRSGANVLNF. As DNA, the CDR3 is TGCAGTGCTAACGATCGCTCTGGGGCCAACGTCCTGAATTTC.

To note about this clonotype: It may be a read error: a sequence one base away is much more abundant. The chain links TRBV28 to TRBJ2-2, with D perhaps TRBD2 (6 bases). The CDR3 runs 13 residues. Germline-derived CDR1 and CDR2 are MDHEN and SYDVKM. V shed 6 bases and J shed 1 base, with 6 bases lying between them. CDR3 DNA: TGTGCCAGCAGGGAGGGGAACACCGGGGAGCTGTTTTTT. Translated: CASREGNTGELFF.

V and J are TRBV7-2 and TRBJ2-1; no definite D call. With 1 base removed from V and 3 bases from J, the gap between germline ends came to 10 bases. In germline, CDR1 is SGHTA, CDR2 FQGNSA. The CDR3 runs to 15 residues. The CDR3, as DNA: TGTGCCAGCAGCTTAGTGAAGGGTTACTACAATGAGCAGTTCTTC. Translation: CASSLVKGYYNEQFF. Filled out from reference TRBV7-2 and TRBJ2-1, the complete variable domain reads GAGVSQSPSNKVTEKGKDVELRCDPISGHTALYWYRQSLGQGLEFLIYFQGNSAPDKSGLPSDRFSAERTGGSVSTLTIQRTQQEDSAVYLCASSLVKGYYNEQFFGPGTRLTVL.

This clonotype was found a few times. The CDR3 region is CASSQDSGGQPQHF. In nucleotides, the CDR3 is TGTGCCAGCAGCCAAGATTCGGGGGGTCAGCCCCAGCATTTT. The chain employs TRBV3-1 and TRBJ1-5; maybe TRBD1 (5 bases). Trimming removed 0 bases at V and 6 bases at J, with 9 bases between. The germline gives CDR1 LGHDT, CDR2 YNNKEL (reference sequence). CDR3 length equals 14 residues.

This clonotype has only a few counts. The rearrangement links TRBV2 to TRBJ1-2, with 7 bases matching TRBD1. After removal of 5 bases from V and 8 bases from J, the junction contained 11 bases not matched to a gene. This CDR3 has 14 amino acids. CDR1 is SNHLY, CDR2 FYNNEI, per germline. CDR3 residues: CASSPRQGLGGYTF. The DNA of the CDR3 is TGTGCCAGCAGTCCTCGACAGGGCCTGGGAGGCTACACCTTC.

This chain uses TRBV9 with TRBJ2-7, with D uncertain. The ends were cut back, 0 bases at V and 6 bases at J, with 7 bases in the middle. The germline V gene encodes CDR1 SGDLS and CDR2 YYNGEE. The CDR3 is made up of 12 amino acids. The CDR3 protein is CASSVALGEQYV. DNA of the CDR3: TGTGCCAGCAGCGTAGCTTTGGGCGAGCAGTACGTC.

As for this clonotype: This may stem from a read error, because a much larger clone lies one nucleotide away. The chain uses TRBV7-2 and TRBJ2-3; D uncertain. Germline CDR1 is SGHTA and CDR2 is FQGNSA. The CDR3 is made up of 12 amino acids. The CDR3 sequence is CASSSGWGTKYF. In nucleotides, the CDR3 is TGTGCCAGCAGCTCCGGATGGGGTACGAAGTATTTT.

The chain couples TRBV19 to TRBJ1-2, with D possibly TRBD1 on 6 matching bases. Germline V lookup: CDR1 LNHDA, CDR2 SQIVND (reference sequence). The CDR3 length is 15 residues. Trimming removed 5 bases from V and 3 bases from J, with 16 bases in between. DNA of the CDR3: TGTGCCAGTAGTTCCCCCTCCGGACAGCACTATGGCTACACCTTC. Its translation is CASSSPSGQHYGYTF. The full variable domain, with the rest looked up from reference TRBV19 and TRBJ1-2, is DGGITQSPKYLFRKEGQNVTLSCEQNLNHDAMYWYRQDPGQGLRLIYYSQIVNDFQKGDIAEGYSVSREKKESFPLTVTSAQKNPTAFYLCASSSPSGQHYGYTFGSGTRLTVV.

The CDR3 protein is CSARRTGALNTEAFF. The CDR3, as DNA: TGCAGTGCTAGGAGGACAGGGGCCCTGAACACTGAAGCTTTCTTT. The rearrangement links TRBV20-1 to TRBJ1-1; 9 bases map to TRBD1. Germline CDR1 is DFQATT and CDR2 is SNEGSKA (reference sequence). The V and J ends lost 3 bases and 0 bases, in that order; junction bases with no gene match: 5. The CDR3 has 15 residues.